The subject of this entry is one T cell receptor beta chain. What antigen it recognizes has not been identified. Per-nucleotide qualities are absent, and no much larger clonotype sits a single base away. All of the isolated RNA was reverse transcribed with the High Capacity cDNA Reverse Transcription Kit, so expressed TCRB transcripts were sequenced. Naive, central memory and regulatory T cell samples underwent deep immunoSEQ sequencing, averaging about 3.57 million total reads per sample. Sorted cells were lysed in RLT buffer and RNA was extracted with DNase-treated RNeasy Micro or Mini kits, depending on cell number. To prevent cross-contamination, every cell subset was processed on its own, while patient and healthy donor samples were processed together. The immunoSEQ multiplex PCR was used to amplify TCRB sequences from cDNA, generating 87-bp fragments that spanned the CDR3 region. The amplicons were sequenced using the Illumina HiSeq platform. Concerning the study's data processing: PCR bias was computationally corrected using synthetic template baselines, reads within Hamming distance 2 were collapsed, and singletons that could not be merged were discarded. By aligning reads against IMGT, V, D and J genes, CDR3 length, and insertions or deletions at six rearrangement sites were assigned. Within each subset, clonotype counts were normalized to sorted cell number, and only after that were true diversity and Gini coefficients computed with the tcR R package. The overlap coefficient, calculated on TCRB nucleotide sequences, was used to measure repertoire sharing. Out-of-frame TCRB sequences from naive cells were analyzed as a proxy for the pre-selection repertoire. Entries here come from immuneACCESS through TCRdb and include only in-frame sequences with V and J called. Some clones fail to appear in such tables; in the studies checked, an unresolved V gene covers under half of the shortfall, and the cause of the remainder is unknown. The DNA was the basis for D and trimming; V, J and clone size are from that table. Here the sample has a few hundred thousand clones; 10% to 15% occur a single time. The ten largest make up more than 0.015% of the sample.

From each donor, a single peripheral blood sample of around 0.12 L on average was drawn into heparinised tubes. A BD FACSAria II was used to sort naive, central memory, regulatory and stem cell-like memory CD4+ T cells with a panel that included CD45RO, CCR7, CD25, CD127, CD95 and CD27. Purity was above 98% for every sorted population. PBMCs were isolated immediately by Lymphoprep density gradient centrifugation and stained directly without culture. Samples were stained and sorted in pairs, with one healthy donor and one patient per experiment, so that batch effects were minimized. These data come from a study of beta chain features in type 1 diabetes (dated by TCRdb to 2017 to 2018). Some background on the complete study: No differences in mean age, gender distribution, total cell number or subset yield were found between patients and healthy donors. Regulatory and stem cell-like memory subsets were isolated from only 8 patients and roughly 8 healthy donors, whereas naive and central memory subsets came from all 30 or so donors. Across all samples, fewer than 110,000,000 sorted cells were examined, and cell number per subset correlated strongly with RNA yield. In the study, TCRB repertoires of sorted circulating CD4+ T cell subsets from recently diagnosed type 1 diabetes patients were compared with those of matched healthy donors. Overall study results and their limits: Because cDNA was sequenced instead of genomic DNA, activated cells with high expression could be over-represented, although the groups did not differ in activation or CD3 levels. A moderate but significant shortening of TCRB CDR3 length was observed in type 1 diabetes patients in all four CD4+ subsets. HLA sub-analyses involved small numbers of individuals, so any influence of HLA type on TCRB rearrangement remained unresolved. PCR might favor shorter templates, but patient and control samples were amplified and corrected together, so any skew would affect both groups equally. At VDJ recombination sites, type 1 diabetes patients had fewer insertions and more deleted nucleotides, which implies abnormalities in thymic rearrangement. Naive, central memory and regulatory TCRB repertoires appeared more similar among patients than among healthy donors.

The germline V gene (reference sequence) gives CDR1 as GTSNPN and CDR2 as SVGIG. From its cysteine to its phenylalanine, the CDR3 spans 13 amino acids. Only the CDR3 portion is preserved as DNA: 39 bases, with reading frame beginning at the first base. V is shortened by 4 bases, J by 9 bases, and the region joining them spans 13 bases. What was sequenced was naive CD4+ T cells from blood. What this sample's cell subset or site label stands for: true naive CD4+ T cells. The chain joins TRBV30 to TRBJ1-6; the D gene remains uncertain. The origin of this receptor is a man aged 18 to 30 in good health. The DNA sequence reads TGTGCCTGGACGCAGCAGGAAGGTTCACCCCTCCACTTT. The translation is CAWTQQEGSPLHF.